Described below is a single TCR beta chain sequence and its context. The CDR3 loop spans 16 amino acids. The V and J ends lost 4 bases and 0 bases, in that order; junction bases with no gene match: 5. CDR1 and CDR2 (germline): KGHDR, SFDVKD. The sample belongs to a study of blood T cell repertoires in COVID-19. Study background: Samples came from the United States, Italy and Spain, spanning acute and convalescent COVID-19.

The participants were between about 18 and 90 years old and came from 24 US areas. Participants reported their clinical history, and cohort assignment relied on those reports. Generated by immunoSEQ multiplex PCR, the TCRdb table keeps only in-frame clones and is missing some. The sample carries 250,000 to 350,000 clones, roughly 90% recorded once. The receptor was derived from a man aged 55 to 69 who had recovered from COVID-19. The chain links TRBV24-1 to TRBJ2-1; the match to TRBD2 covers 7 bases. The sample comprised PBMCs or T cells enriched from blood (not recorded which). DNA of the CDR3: TGTGCCACCAGTGACCATACTAGCGACTCCTACAATGAGCAGTTCTTC. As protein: CATSDHTSDSYNEQFF.